This T cell receptor beta chain was recovered during a study of shared clonotypes between healthy human individuals. The data were produced by immunoSEQ multiplex PCR, yet TCRdb's version contains in-frame clones alone and is incomplete. The sample lists 2 million to 2.5 million clones, around 92% occurring once. CDR3 size: 10 residues. Germline CDR1 is GTSNPN and CDR2 is SVGIG (reference sequence). Trimming stripped 4 bases from V and 4 bases from J, with 2 bases between. This clone was detected only once. The sequence came from a young man in good health. Some clones in this sample may be carry-over from other donors' samples. The rearrangement links TRBV30 to TRBJ1-3; D not certain. The sample was naive CD4+ T cells from PBMCs. The subset is: CD45RA+ positively selected. CDR3 DNA: TGTGCCTGGACAGGAAACACCATATATTTT. Amino acid sequence: CAWTGNTIYF.